The T cell receptor beta chain under discussion was sequenced for a study of T cell repertoires in cytomegalovirus infection. Overall study: Public TCR beta signatures marked donors with CMV infection and the matching HLA. Regarding the study as a whole: The ex vivo response showed dominance by HLA-C-restricted CMV-specific TCR beta clonotypes.

This clonotype was seen a few times. What it recognizes is unknown. CDR1 and CDR2 from the germline V gene are SEHNR and FQNEAQ (reference sequence). Deletions cut 4 bases from V and 5 bases from J, with 15 bases between. CDR3 length: 14 amino acids. MiXCR, run by TCRdb on the reads, gives a single entry per CDR3 protein. The table has about 180,000 distinct CDR3 sequences, about 18% seen once. The sample taken for sequencing was CD8+ T cells from PBMCs. V is TRBV7-9 and J is TRBJ2-7; D uncertain. The clonotype was recovered from a human donor in good health (CMV status not recorded). Some clones in this sample may be carry-over from other donors' samples. The CDR3 protein is CASSSTLGPHEQYF. DNA for the CDR3: TGTGCCAGCAGCTCCACCCTAGGGCCCCACGAGCAGTACTTC. Supplemented by reference TRBV7-9 and TRBJ2-7, the full variable domain reads DTGVSQNPRHKITKRGQNVTFRCDPISEHNRLYWYRQTLGQGPEFLTYFQNEAQLEKSRLLSDRFSAERPKGSFSTLEIQRTEQGDSAMYLCASSSTLGPHEQYFGPGTRLTVT.